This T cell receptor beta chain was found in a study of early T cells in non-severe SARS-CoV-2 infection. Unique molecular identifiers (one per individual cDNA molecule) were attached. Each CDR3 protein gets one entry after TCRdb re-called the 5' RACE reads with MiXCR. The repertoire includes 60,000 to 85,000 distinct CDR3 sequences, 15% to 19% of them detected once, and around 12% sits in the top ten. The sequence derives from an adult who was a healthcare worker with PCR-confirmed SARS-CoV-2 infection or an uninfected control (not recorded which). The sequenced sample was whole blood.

CDR3 protein: CASSQVPRKTNEKLFF. The CDR3 nucleotides read TGTGCCAGCAGCCAAGTCCCCCGGAAAACTAATGAAAAACTGTTTTTT. The gene calls are TRBV3-1 and TRBJ1-4, with D hard to call. Germline V lookup: CDR1 LGHDT, CDR2 YNNKEL (reference sequence). The CDR3 is made up of 16 amino acids. Trimming left V 1 base short and J 1 base short, with 10 bases between.